These 22 T cell receptor beta chains were sequenced from one sample in a study of CD8+CD57+ T cells in acquired aplastic anemia. Genomic DNA, the template, was used for profiling of the TCR beta VDJ and CDR3. MiXCR was run by TCRdb on the reads, yielding one entry per CDR3 protein. Counted here are roughly 64,000 distinct CDR3 sequences, about 50% occurring once; the ten biggest clones make up 2% to 2.5%. The sequencing sample was made of sorted CD4+, CD8+, or CD8+CD57+ T cells (not recorded which) from PBMCs. These receptors were obtained from a human donor in good health, serving as a control.

This chain joins TRBV10-3 and TRBJ1-5; D not resolved. The CDR3 totals 15 residues. V lost 1 base to trimming and J lost 3 bases, with 10 bases between them. From germline, CDR1 is ENHRY and CDR2 SYGVKD. CDR3: CAISELDGYNQPQHF. CDR3 nucleotides: TGTGCCATCAGTGAGTTGGACGGGTACAATCAGCCCCAGCATTTT.

Many counts were recorded for this clonotype. This sequence joins TRBV9 and TRBJ1-2; D call uncertain. In germline, CDR1 is SGDLS, CDR2 YYNGEE. The CDR3 sequence is 14 residues long. The V end was cut by 1 base, the J end by 4 bases, with 11 bases between. The DNA of the CDR3 is TGTGCCAGCAGCGTAAGCCCCCAGAGCTATGGCTACACCTTC. It yields the protein CASSVSPQSYGYTF.

This clonotype was detected only once. This chain connects TRBV19 to TRBJ2-5, with a possible D match to TRBD2 (5 bases). V lost 7 bases and J 4 bases, leaving 19 bases between the germline ends. Germline CDR1 reads LNHDA; CDR2 reads SQIVND (reference sequence). The CDR3 loop spans 15 amino acids. The CDR3 DNA is TGTGCCAGTACCCAACAGAAGGGAGATATAGAGACCCAGTACTTC. The encoded protein is CASTQQKGDIETQYF.

This clonotype has ten or more counts. The CDR3 bases are TGTGCCTGGAGTTCAGGGATTTATAATTCACCCCTCCACTTT. Protein product: CAWSSGIYNSPLHF. The V and J genes are TRBV30 and TRBJ1-6; a possible D gene is TRBD1 (5 bases). CDR3 size: 14 residues. V lost 2 bases, J lost 4 bases, and 9 bases lay in between. Per the germline V gene, CDR1 is GTSNPN and CDR2 is SVGIG (reference sequence).

This clonotype was seen a few times. This sequence may be a read error, since a much larger clone differs from it by one base. The V and J genes are TRBV6-1 and TRBJ2-7, with 7 bases matching TRBD1. This CDR3 spans 15 amino acids. Germline CDR1 MNHNS, CDR2 SASEGT. V lost 8 bases and J lost 4; bases outside the gene matches: 14. CDR3 residues: CASGKGTAGIYEQYF. The DNA for the CDR3 is TGTGCCAGCGGTAAGGGGACAGCAGGGATATACGAGCAGTACTTC.

The sample holds many counts of this clonotype. The genes are TRBV19 and TRBJ2-2; perhaps TRBD2 as D (6 bases). CDR3 length: 15 residues. V was shortened by 6 bases and J by 4 bases, with 15 bases between the two germline ends. Germline assignment: CDR1 LNHDA and CDR2 SQIVND (reference sequence). The DNA of the CDR3 is TGTGCCAGTAGGAGACCGGGAGAGGGCACCGGGGAGCTGTTTTTT. Protein product: CASRRPGEGTGELFF.

This clonotype was seen repeatedly, ten times or more. The CDR3 is CASSLEGGYGYTF. CDR3 coding DNA: TGTGCCAGCAGTTTGGAGGGTGGCTATGGCTACACCTTC. The chain joins TRBV12-3 or TRBV12-4 to TRBJ1-2; D is ambiguous. Trimming took off 3 bases at V and 4 bases at J, with 9 bases between the two ends. CDR3 size: 13 residues.

The chain combines TRBV5-6 with TRBJ2-1; the match to TRBD2 covers 11 bases. The CDR3 length is 17 residues. Germline trimming cut 0 bases from V and 7 bases from J; bases unmatched to any gene: 9. Germline loops: CDR1 SGHDT, CDR2 YYEEEE. The CDR3: CASSLDSGGAFINEQFF. In nucleotides, the CDR3 is TGTGCCAGCAGCTTGGATAGCGGGGGGGCCTTTATTAATGAGCAGTTCTTC.

This clonotype is labeled medium-sized. The J gene is TRBJ2-2, the V gene TRBV15, with D unclear. V lost 1 base to trimming and J lost 1 base, with 10 bases between them. Germline V gives CDR1 LNHNV, CDR2 YYDKDF (reference sequence). The CDR3 runs to 16 residues. CDR3 in DNA: TGTGCCACCAGCAGAGCATTCACACGGAACACCGGGGAGCTGTTTTTT. It is translated as CATSRAFTRNTGELFF. Together with reference TRBV15 and TRBJ2-2, the CDR3 gives the full variable domain: DAMVIQNPRYQVTQFGKPVTLSCSQTLNHNVMYWYQQKSSQAPKLLFHYYDKDFNNEADTPDNFQSRRPNTSFCFLDIRSPGLGDTAMYLCATSRAFTRNTGELFFGEGSRLTVL.

The sample holds many counts of this clonotype. V gene TRBV19 combines with J gene TRBJ1-5; 8 bases fit TRBD1. CDR3 length: 16 residues. In germline, CDR1 is LNHDA, CDR2 SQIVND (reference sequence). The V gene end was trimmed by 4 bases and the J gene end by 3 bases; junction bases not matched to a gene: 8. The CDR3 sequence is CASSTKTGAFNQPQHF. In nucleotides, the CDR3 is TGTGCCAGTAGTACAAAGACAGGGGCCTTCAATCAGCCCCAGCATTTT.

This clonotype was seen more than once but under ten times. The chain carries TRBV12-3 or TRBV12-4 and TRBJ1-2; no reliable D call. The CDR3 has 13 residues. Trimming removed 2 bases from V and 3 bases from J, with 7 bases in between. This chain's CDR3 is CASSLSGDYGYTF. CDR3 coding DNA: TGTGCCAGCAGTTTAAGCGGGGACTATGGCTACACCTTC.

This clonotype has a count of ten or more. The gene calls are TRBV6-1 and TRBJ2-7; 7 bases align to TRBD1. CDR1 and CDR2 from the germline V gene are MNHNS and SASEGT. The CDR3 extends over 14 amino acids. J gave up 0 bases and V 8 bases, and 7 bases lay outside the gene matches. The CDR3 DNA reads as TGTGCCAGCGCCGGACAGGATCCCTCCTACGAGCAGTACTTC. It is translated as CASAGQDPSYEQYF.

This clonotype was recorded many times. This rearrangement joins TRBV4-2 to TRBJ1-4; TRBD1 matches 8 bases. J was trimmed by 2 bases and V by 3 bases; bases with no gene match: 5. CDR1 and CDR2 from the germline V gene are LGHNA and YNFKEQ. The CDR3 contains 16 residues. The CDR3 region has the DNA TGTGCCAGCAGCCAGGGACAGGTTCGCACTAATGAAAAACTGTTTTTT. Residues: CASSQGQVRTNEKLFF.

This chain links TRBV7-9 with TRBJ1-1; no definite D call. The germline V and J ends were trimmed by 5 bases and 4 bases, with 11 bases remaining between them. Germline CDR1 SEHNR, CDR2 FQNEAQ (reference sequence). CDR3 length: 13 residues. The CDR3 DNA reads TGTGCCAGCAGCCCTCTAAGAGGCACTGAAGCTTTCTTT. Its translation: CASSPLRGTEAFF.

The CDR3 sequence: CASSSSGTSGTKTQYF. The CDR3 DNA reads TGTGCCAGCAGCTCCTCCGGGACTAGCGGGACGAAGACCCAGTACTTC. The chain uses TRBV5-5 and TRBJ2-5; 13 nucleotides match TRBD2. The V gene end was trimmed by 3 bases and the J gene end by 6 bases; junction bases not matched to a gene: 8. The CDR3 loop spans 16 amino acids. The germline V gene has CDR1 SGHKS and CDR2 YYEKEE (reference sequence).

The J gene is TRBJ2-3, the V gene TRBV13, with D unclear. The CDR3 has 14 amino acids. Germline V gives CDR1 PRHDT, CDR2 FYEKMQ (reference sequence). The V gene lost 7 bases and the J gene lost 4 bases, with 15 bases spanning the gap. The CDR3 loop reads CASNSAVSADTQYF. CDR3 bases: TGTGCCAGCAACTCGGCCGTGAGCGCAGATACGCAGTATTTT.

The sample holds many counts of this clonotype. The rearrangement uses TRBV11-3 and TRBJ2-3; 13 bases match TRBD2. The CDR3 has 18 amino acids. V lost 5 bases to trimming and J lost 1 base; unmatched junction nucleotides: 9. The germline V gene encodes CDR1 SGHNT and CDR2 YENEEA. The CDR3 spells CASSTRTSGRSGTDTQYF. The CDR3 region has the DNA TGTGCCAGCAGCACCCGGACTAGCGGGAGATCGGGCACAGATACGCAGTATTTT.

This clonotype was seen many times. The V call is TRBV27, the J call TRBJ1-5, with 9 bases lining up with TRBD1. The V gene end was trimmed by 5 bases and the J gene end by 3 bases; junction bases not matched to a gene: 8. The CDR3 runs to 16 residues. CDR1 and CDR2 from the germline V gene are MNHEY and SMNVEV (reference sequence). The CDR3 nucleotides are TGTGCCAGCAGTCCAGGGGACAGGGTTCCCAATCAGCCCCAGCATTTT. This gives the protein CASSPGDRVPNQPQHF.

This chain joins TRBV20-1 and TRBJ2-7; D is perhaps TRBD1 (5 bases). Trimming shortened V by 6 bases and J by 6 bases, and 12 bases separated the two germline ends. The CDR3 loop spans 11 amino acids. Per the germline V gene, CDR1 is DFQATT and CDR2 is SNEGSKA (reference sequence). The CDR3 region has the DNA TGCAGTGCGGCAGGGTCTGCCGAGCAGTACTTC. Protein sequence: CSAAGSAEQYF.

The chain links TRBV2 to TRBJ1-2; D is uncertain. The CDR3 sequence is 14 residues long. Deletions cut 6 bases from V and 6 bases from J, with 17 bases between. CDR1 and CDR2 (germline): SNHLY, FYNNEI. The CDR3 loop reads CASRWEDAGDGYTF. In DNA, the CDR3 is TGTGCCAGCAGATGGGAAGACGCGGGAGATGGCTACACCTTC.

CDR3 coding DNA: TGTGCCAGTAGGAAGGACAGGGCCGACTATGGCTACACCTTC. The encoded protein is CASRKDRADYGYTF. The gene calls are TRBV19 and TRBJ1-2; 8 bases line up with TRBD1. Trimming cost V 6 bases and J 3 bases; bases outside gene matches: 6. Germline CDR1 and CDR2: LNHDA and SQIVND (reference sequence). This CDR3 contains 14 residues.

The rearrangement links TRBV10-2 to TRBJ2-3; D call uncertain. The germline gives CDR1 WSHSY, CDR2 SAAADI. The CDR3 consists of 14 residues. V shed 4 bases and J shed 0 bases, with 8 bases lying between them. As DNA, the CDR3 is TGCGCCAGCAGTGTGACAAAAAGCACAGATACGCAGTATTTT. It specifies CASSVTKSTDTQYF.